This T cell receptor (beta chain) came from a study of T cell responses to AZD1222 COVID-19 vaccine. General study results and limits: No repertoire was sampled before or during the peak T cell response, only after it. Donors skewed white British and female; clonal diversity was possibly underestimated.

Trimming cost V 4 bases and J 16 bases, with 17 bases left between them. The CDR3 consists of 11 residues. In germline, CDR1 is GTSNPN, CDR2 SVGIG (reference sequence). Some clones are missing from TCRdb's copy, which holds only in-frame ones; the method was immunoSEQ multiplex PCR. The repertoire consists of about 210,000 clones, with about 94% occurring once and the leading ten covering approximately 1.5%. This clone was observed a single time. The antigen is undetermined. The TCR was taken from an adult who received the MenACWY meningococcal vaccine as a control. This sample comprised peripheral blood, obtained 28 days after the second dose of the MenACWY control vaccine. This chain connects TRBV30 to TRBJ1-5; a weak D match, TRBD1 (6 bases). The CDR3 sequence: CAWKKGTSGHF. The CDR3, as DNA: TGTGCCTGGAAGAAGGGGACATCGGGACATTTT. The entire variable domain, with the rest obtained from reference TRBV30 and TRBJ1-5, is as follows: SQTIHQWPATLVQPVGSPLSLECTVEGTSNPNLYWYRQAAGRGLQLLFYSVGIGQISSEVPQNLSASRPQDRQFILSSKKLLLSDSGFYLCAWKKGTSGHFGDGTRLSIL.